Below, 2 T cell receptor beta chains from the same sample are listed, as sequenced in a study of regulatory T cells in long-lasting Graves disease. As for time point: persistent/refractory GD, antithyroid drugs over 5 years with positive TRAb. Generation of the TCR library employed RNA extracted from PBMCs. Investigators prepared the TCR beta libraries by applying iRepertoire HTBI primers and Arm-PCR of CDR3 regions. TCRdb reprocessed the multiplex PCR reads with MiXCR, giving one entry per CDR3 protein. In the table there are around 400,000 distinct CDR3 sequences, around 23% of which are singletons. This sample comprised peripheral blood mononuclear cells (PBMCs), obtained when the disease was refractory, from a patient treated with antithyroid drugs. These receptors came from a female donor with Graves disease.

The rearrangement joins TRBV6-1 to TRBJ2-1, with TRBD2 matching over 8 bases. The CDR3 length is 17 residues. From germline, CDR1 is MNHNS and CDR2 SASEGT. V lost 2 bases, J lost 2 bases, and 8 bases stayed unmatched. The CDR3 sequence: CASSETRLARTYNEQFF. In nucleotides, the CDR3 is TGTGCCAGCAGTGAAACCCGACTAGCGAGGACCTACAATGAGCAGTTCTTC.

The rearrangement joins TRBV12-3 or TRBV12-4 to TRBJ2-1; 8 bases agree with TRBD2. Germline trimming cut 7 bases from V and 6 bases from J; bases unmatched to any gene: 11. There are 15 residues in the CDR3. The CDR3 loop is CASTPGGAGGNEQFF. The CDR3 DNA sequence: TGTGCCAGCACCCCGGGGGGGGCGGGAGGCAATGAGCAGTTCTTC.